These 18 T cell receptor beta chains were sequenced from one sample in a study of cytomegalovirus exposure and HLA in healthy donors. Use of 60 Vbeta and 13 Jbeta primers characterized the PCR. Assay used: immunoSEQ multiplex PCR; TCRdb lists only in-frame clones, some missing. This sample carries roughly 90,000 clones, 74% of them seen once, and the ten largest clones take approximately 20%. Sequencing was done on a sample of PBMCs. Receptors were obtained from a young man in good health and CMV-seropositive.

The rearrangement joins TRBV4-1 to TRBJ1-2; D might be TRBD1 (6 bases). The CDR3 is 13 amino acids. Looked up from germline, CDR1 is MGHRA and CDR2 is YSYEKL. V was shortened by 2 bases and J by 3 bases, with 7 bases between the two germline ends. CDR3 bases: TGCGCCAGCAGCCAACCAGGGGACTATGGCTACACCTTC. Its protein product is CASSQPGDYGYTF.

Here the CDR3 DNA reads TGTGCCAGCTCACCTGGACTAGCGGCAATGAACACCGGGGAGCTGTTTTTT. This encodes CASSPGLAAMNTGELFF. V is TRBV18 and J is TRBJ2-2; 10 bases match TRBD2. J gave up 1 base and V 3 bases, and 5 bases lay outside the gene matches. The CDR3 sequence is 17 residues long. Germline CDR1 reads KGHSH; CDR2 reads LQKENI.

V gene TRBV6-5 combines with J gene TRBJ1-5; TRBD1 matches 8 bases. Germline V lookup: CDR1 MNHEY, CDR2 SVGAGI. The CDR3 covers 16 residues. The trim removed 4 bases at V and 4 bases at J, leaving 9 bases unmatched. In DNA, the CDR3 is TGTGCCAGCAGTTCCCTCGGGACAGGAGAAAATCAGCCCCAGCATTTT. This gives the protein CASSSLGTGENQPQHF.

This chain connects TRBV5-4 to TRBJ1-6, with D unresolved. Germline V lookup: CDR1 SGHNT, CDR2 YYREEE (reference sequence). Between the trimmed V and J ends, which lost 0 bases and 6 bases, there was a span of 4 bases. There are 13 residues in the CDR3. In DNA form, the CDR3 reads TGTGCCAGCAGCTTGGACAGTAATTCACCCCTCCACTTT. As protein: CASSLDSNSPLHF. Variable domain in full (rest from reference TRBV5-4 and TRBJ1-6): ETGVTQSPTHLIKTRGQQVTLRCSSQSGHNTVSWYQQALGQGPQFIFQYYREEENGRGNFPPRFSGLQFPNYSSELNVNALELDDSALYLCASSLDSNSPLHFGNGTRLTVT.

The chain combines TRBV2 with TRBJ1-5, with D unresolved. V dropped 11 bases and J dropped 0 bases, with 14 bases sitting between them. The CDR3 loop spans 14 amino acids. Per the germline V gene, CDR1 is SNHLY and CDR2 is FYNNEI. The DNA for the CDR3 is TGTGCCTGTGCGGAAGACTATAGCAATCAGCCCCAGCATTTT. This encodes CACAEDYSNQPQHF.

The CDR3 nucleotides read TGCGCCAGCAGCCCCGGGACAGGGGCTCCCCTGAACACTGAAGCTTTCTTT. Its protein is CASSPGTGAPLNTEAFF. This sequence joins TRBV4-3 and TRBJ1-1; TRBD1 agrees at 10 bases. Germline V gene lookup returns CDR1 LGHNA and CDR2 YSLEER. V trimming: 4 bases; J trimming: 0 bases; junction bases outside the gene matches: 8. The CDR3 loop spans 17 amino acids.

This clone appeared once. The junction does not match germline at one end; this may be a read error. V is TRBV30 and J is TRBJ1-5, with TRBD1 matching over 7 bases. The V gene's germline CDR1 is GTSNPN and CDR2 SVGIG (reference sequence). This CDR3 comprises 14 residues. The CDR3 nucleotides read TGTGCCTGGTCTACAGGGGTGGGCAATCAGCCCCAGAATTTT. Protein product: CAWSTGVGNQPQNF.

The rearrangement joins TRBV6-4 to TRBJ2-5, with 11 bases that match TRBD2. Looked up from germline, CDR1 is MRHNA and CDR2 is SNTAGT. V gave up 5 bases and J gave up 1 base; unmatched junction bases: 15. CDR3 length equals 19 residues. This CDR3 reads CASSPPLAGVGKIQETQYF. The CDR3 region has the DNA TGTGCCAGCAGTCCCCCACTAGCGGGGGTAGGAAAGATCCAAGAGACCCAGTACTTC.

V usage is TRBV19 and J usage is TRBJ1-1, with 7 bases aligning to TRBD1. This CDR3 is 15 amino acids long. The V gene end was trimmed by 3 bases and the J gene end by 5 bases; junction bases not matched to a gene: 9. Germline-derived CDR1 and CDR2 are LNHDA and SQIVND (reference sequence). CDR3 sequence reads: CASSIPLTGRTEAFF. DNA of the CDR3: TGTGCCAGTAGTATCCCCCTGACAGGGAGGACTGAAGCTTTCTTT.

A few counts support this clone. This sequence joins TRBV5-1 and TRBJ1-3; TRBD1 is a possible D gene (6 bases). V dropped 5 bases and J dropped 3 bases, with 12 bases sitting between them. Germline assignment: CDR1 SGHRS and CDR2 YFSETQ. This CDR3 spans 14 amino acids. Here the CDR3 reads CASSTGGHGNTIYF. DNA of the CDR3: TGCGCCAGCAGTACGGGGGGGCATGGAAACACCATATATTTT.

The genes are TRBV27 and TRBJ2-3, with TRBD1 matching over 8 bases. The CDR3 extends over 14 amino acids. The germline CDR1 and CDR2 sequences are MNHEY and SMNVEV (reference sequence). After removal of 3 bases from V and 2 bases from J, the junction contained 1 base not matched to a gene. This chain's CDR3 is CASSLDRVTDTQYF. CDR3 nucleotide sequence: TGTGCCAGCAGTTTGGACAGGGTCACAGATACGCAGTATTTT.

This sequence joins TRBV7-6 and TRBJ1-3; D is unresolved. This CDR3 is built from 16 residues. Trimming shortened V by 4 bases and J by 0 bases, and 13 bases separated the two germline ends. The germline V gene has CDR1 SGHVS and CDR2 FNYEAQ. The CDR3 sequence: CASSSELVTSGNTIYF. CDR3 in DNA: TGTGCCAGCAGCTCCGAGTTAGTTACCTCTGGAAACACCATATATTTT. Full variable domain (rest looked up from reference TRBV7-6 and TRBJ1-3): GAGVSQSPRYKVTKRGQDVALRCDPISGHVSLYWYRQALGQGPEFLTYFNYEAQQDKSGLPNDRFSAERPEGSISTLTIQRTEQRDSAMYRCASSSELVTSGNTIYFGEGSWLTVV.

This clone has a handful of counts. J is TRBJ1-6 and V is TRBV10-3, with TRBD1 matching over 7 bases. J lost 9 bases, V lost 0 bases, and 5 bases had no gene match. The CDR3 length is 15 residues. From germline, CDR1 is ENHRY and CDR2 SYGVKD. The CDR3 here is CAISESRQGGSPLHF. The DNA of the CDR3 is TGTGCCATCAGTGAGTCACGACAGGGCGGTTCACCCCTCCACTTT.

The V call is TRBV2, the J call TRBJ2-5, with a weak D call TRBD1 (5 bases). Between the trimmed V and J ends, which lost 4 bases and 3 bases, there was a span of 15 bases. Germline V gene lookup returns CDR1 SNHLY and CDR2 FYNNEI. The CDR3 is 15 residues long. The CDR3: CASSGLRVGEETQYF. CDR3 in DNA: TGTGCCAGCAGTGGACTCAGGGTTGGGGAAGAGACCCAGTACTTC.

The chain couples TRBV11-3 to TRBJ2-5, with 8 bases lining up with TRBD1. Trimming removed 6 bases from V and 1 base from J; junction bases left unmatched: 1. Germline V lookup: CDR1 SGHNT, CDR2 YENEEA. The CDR3 sequence is 13 residues long. DNA of the CDR3: TGTGCCAGCAGTGACAGGGGCCAAGAGACCCAGTACTTC. Protein: CASSDRGQETQYF.

The chain joins TRBV19 to TRBJ2-1, with 7 bases fitting TRBD1. J lost 0 bases, V lost 4 bases, and 3 bases had no gene match. The CDR3 consists of 15 residues. The germline V gene has CDR1 LNHDA and CDR2 SQIVND (reference sequence). CDR3 sequence reads: CASSKTGHSYNEQFF. CDR3 sequence (DNA): TGTGCCAGTAGTAAGACAGGGCACTCCTACAATGAGCAGTTCTTC.

V is TRBV19 and J is TRBJ1-2; D is perhaps TRBD1 (5 bases). The CDR3 length is 13 residues. Germline V gives CDR1 LNHDA, CDR2 SQIVND (reference sequence). V was clipped by 8 bases and J by 1 base, with 11 bases between them. The CDR3 protein is CASERGGNYGYTF. DNA of the CDR3: TGTGCCAGTGAGCGCGGGGGTAACTATGGCTACACCTTC.

The genes are TRBV6-4 and TRBJ2-2; possibly TRBD1 for D (7 bases). The V end was cut by 6 bases, the J end by 4 bases, with 12 bases between. The length of the CDR3 is 14 residues. Looked up from germline, CDR1 is MRHNA and CDR2 is SNTAGT. DNA for the CDR3: TGTGCCAGCAGCGTTCAGGGGGGCACCGGGGAGCTGTTTTTT. Its translation: CASSVQGGTGELFF.